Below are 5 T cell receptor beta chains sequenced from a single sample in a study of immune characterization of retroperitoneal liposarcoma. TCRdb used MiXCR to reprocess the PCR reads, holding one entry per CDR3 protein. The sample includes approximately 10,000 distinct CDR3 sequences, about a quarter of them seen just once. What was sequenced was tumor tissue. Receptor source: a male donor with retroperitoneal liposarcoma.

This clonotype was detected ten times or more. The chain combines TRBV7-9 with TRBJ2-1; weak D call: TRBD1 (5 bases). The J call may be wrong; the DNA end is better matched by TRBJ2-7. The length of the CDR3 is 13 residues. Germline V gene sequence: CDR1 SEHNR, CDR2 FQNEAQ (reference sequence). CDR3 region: CASSLKGKAEQYF. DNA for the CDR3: TGTGCCAGCAGCTTAAAGGGGAAAGCTGAGCAGTACTTC.

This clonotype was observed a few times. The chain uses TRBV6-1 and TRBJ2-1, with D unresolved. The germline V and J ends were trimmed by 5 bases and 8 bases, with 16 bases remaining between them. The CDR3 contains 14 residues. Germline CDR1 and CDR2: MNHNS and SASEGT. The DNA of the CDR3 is TGTGCCAGCAGTTATAGTGGGGATTACGATGAGCAGTTCTTC. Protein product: CASSYSGDYDEQFF.

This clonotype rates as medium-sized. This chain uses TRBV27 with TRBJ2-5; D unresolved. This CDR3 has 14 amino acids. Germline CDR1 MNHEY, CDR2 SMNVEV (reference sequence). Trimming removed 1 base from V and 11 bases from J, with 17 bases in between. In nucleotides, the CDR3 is TGTGCCAGCAGTTTATGGGTCCGGGCGTCGTCGCAGTACTTC. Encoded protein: CASSLWVRASSQYF.

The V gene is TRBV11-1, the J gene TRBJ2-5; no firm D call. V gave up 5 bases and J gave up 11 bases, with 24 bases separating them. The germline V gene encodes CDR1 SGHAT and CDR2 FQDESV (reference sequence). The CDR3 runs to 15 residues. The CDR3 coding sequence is TGTGCCAGCAGCCGCTCCGGCCGGGTGTACAATGAGCAGTACTTC. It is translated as CASSRSGRVYNEQYF.

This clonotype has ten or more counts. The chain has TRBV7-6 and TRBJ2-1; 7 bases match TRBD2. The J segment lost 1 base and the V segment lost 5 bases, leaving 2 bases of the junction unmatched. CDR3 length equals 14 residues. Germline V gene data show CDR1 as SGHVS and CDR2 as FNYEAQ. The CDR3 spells CASSKGLSYNEQFF. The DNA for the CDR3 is TGTGCCAGCAGCAAGGGACTATCCTACAATGAGCAGTTCTTC. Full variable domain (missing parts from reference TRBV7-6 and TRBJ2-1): GAGVSQSPRYKVTKRGQDVALRCDPISGHVSLYWYRQALGQGPEFLTYFNYEAQQDKSGLPNDRFSAERPEGSISTLTIQRTEQRDSAMYRCASSKGLSYNEQFFGPGTRLTVL.